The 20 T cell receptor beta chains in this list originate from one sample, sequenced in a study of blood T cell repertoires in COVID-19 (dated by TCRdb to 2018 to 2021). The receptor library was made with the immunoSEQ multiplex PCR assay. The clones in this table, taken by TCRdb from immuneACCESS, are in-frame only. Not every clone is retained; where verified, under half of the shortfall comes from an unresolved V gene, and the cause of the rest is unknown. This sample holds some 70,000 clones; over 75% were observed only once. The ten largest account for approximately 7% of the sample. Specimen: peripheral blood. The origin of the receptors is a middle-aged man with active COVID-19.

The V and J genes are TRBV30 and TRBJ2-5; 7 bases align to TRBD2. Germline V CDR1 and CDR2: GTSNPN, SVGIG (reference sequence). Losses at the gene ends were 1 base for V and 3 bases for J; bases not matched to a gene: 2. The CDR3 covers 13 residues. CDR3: CAWSEGGEETQYF. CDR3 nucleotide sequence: TGTGCCTGGAGTGAGGGAGGGGAAGAGACCCAGTACTTC.

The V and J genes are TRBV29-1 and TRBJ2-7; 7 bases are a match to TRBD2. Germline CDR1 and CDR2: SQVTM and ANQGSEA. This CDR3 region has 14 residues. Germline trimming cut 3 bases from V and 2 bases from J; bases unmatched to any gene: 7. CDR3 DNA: TGCAGCGTTGAGTTGCGGGAGTACCCCTACGAGCAGTACTTC. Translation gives CSVELREYPYEQYF.

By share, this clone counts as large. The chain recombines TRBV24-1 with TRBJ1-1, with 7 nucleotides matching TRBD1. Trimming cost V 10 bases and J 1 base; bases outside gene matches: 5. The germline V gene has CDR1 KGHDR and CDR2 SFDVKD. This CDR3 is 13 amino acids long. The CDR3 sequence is CATRGLENTEAFF. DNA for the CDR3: TGTGCCACAAGGGGGCTAGAGAACACTGAAGCTTTCTTT.

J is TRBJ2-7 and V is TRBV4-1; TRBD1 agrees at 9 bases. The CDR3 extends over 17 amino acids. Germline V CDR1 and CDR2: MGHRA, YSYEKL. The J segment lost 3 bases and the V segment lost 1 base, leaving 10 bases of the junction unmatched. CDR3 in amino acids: CASSQGPVQGAIYEQYF. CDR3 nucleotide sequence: TGCGCCAGCAGCCAAGGACCCGTACAGGGGGCTATCTACGAGCAGTACTTC.

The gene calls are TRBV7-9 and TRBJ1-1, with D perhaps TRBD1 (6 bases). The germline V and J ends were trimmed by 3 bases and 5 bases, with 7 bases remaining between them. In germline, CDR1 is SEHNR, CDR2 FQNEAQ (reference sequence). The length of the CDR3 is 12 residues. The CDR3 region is CASSFGQTEAFF. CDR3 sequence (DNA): TGTGCCAGCAGCTTCGGACAGACTGAAGCTTTCTTT.

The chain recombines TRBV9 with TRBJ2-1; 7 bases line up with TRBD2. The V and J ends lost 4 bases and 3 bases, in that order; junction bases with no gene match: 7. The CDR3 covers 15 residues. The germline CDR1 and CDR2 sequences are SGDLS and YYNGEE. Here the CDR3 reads CASSILAHDYNEQFF. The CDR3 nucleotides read TGTGCCAGCAGCATACTAGCGCACGACTACAATGAGCAGTTCTTC.

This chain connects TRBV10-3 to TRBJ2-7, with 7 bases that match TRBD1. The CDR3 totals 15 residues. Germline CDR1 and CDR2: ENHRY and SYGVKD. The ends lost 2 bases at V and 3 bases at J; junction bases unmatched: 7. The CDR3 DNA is TGTGCCATCAGTGAGGGACAGGAATCACTCTACGAGCAGTACTTC. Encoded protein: CAISEGQESLYEQYF.

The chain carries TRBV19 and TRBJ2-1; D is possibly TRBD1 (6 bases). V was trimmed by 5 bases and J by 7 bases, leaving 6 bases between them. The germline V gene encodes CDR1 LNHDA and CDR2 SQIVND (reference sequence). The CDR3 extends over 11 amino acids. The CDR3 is CASSDRNEQFF. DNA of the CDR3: TGTGCCAGTAGTGACAGGAATGAGCAGTTCTTC. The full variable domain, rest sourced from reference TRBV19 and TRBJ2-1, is DGGITQSPKYLFRKEGQNVTLSCEQNLNHDAMYWYRQDPGQGLRLIYYSQIVNDFQKGDIAEGYSVSREKKESFPLTVTSAQKNPTAFYLCASSDRNEQFFGPGTRLTVL.

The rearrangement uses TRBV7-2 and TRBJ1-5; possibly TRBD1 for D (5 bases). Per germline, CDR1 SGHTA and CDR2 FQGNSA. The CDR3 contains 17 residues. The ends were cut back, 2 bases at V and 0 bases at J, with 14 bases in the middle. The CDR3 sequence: CASSLYSNRYSNQPQHF. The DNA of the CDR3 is TGTGCCAGCAGCTTATACTCTAACAGGTATAGCAATCAGCCCCAGCATTTT.

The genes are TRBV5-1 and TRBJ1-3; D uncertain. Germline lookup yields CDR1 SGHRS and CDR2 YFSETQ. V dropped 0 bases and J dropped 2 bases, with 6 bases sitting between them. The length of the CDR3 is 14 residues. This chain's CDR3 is CASSLAFAGNTIYF. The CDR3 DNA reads TGCGCCAGCAGCTTGGCCTTTGCTGGAAACACCATATATTTT.

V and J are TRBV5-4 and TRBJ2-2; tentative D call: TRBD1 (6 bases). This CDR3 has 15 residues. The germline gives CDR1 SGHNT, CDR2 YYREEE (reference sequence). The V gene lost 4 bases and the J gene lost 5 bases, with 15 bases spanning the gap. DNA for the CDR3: TGTGCCAGCAGCCCGACCGGGCAGGGGACCGGGGAGCTGTTTTTT. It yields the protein CASSPTGQGTGELFF.

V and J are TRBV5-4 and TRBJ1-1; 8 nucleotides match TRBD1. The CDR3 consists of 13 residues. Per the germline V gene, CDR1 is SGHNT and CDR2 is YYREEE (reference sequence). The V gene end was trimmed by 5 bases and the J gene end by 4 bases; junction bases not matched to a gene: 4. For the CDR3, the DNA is TGTGCCAGCAGATTTACAGGGGGCACTGAAGCTTTCTTT. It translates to CASRFTGGTEAFF. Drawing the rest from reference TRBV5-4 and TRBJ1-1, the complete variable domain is ETGVTQSPTHLIKTRGQQVTLRCSSQSGHNTVSWYQQALGQGPQFIFQYYREEENGRGNFPPRFSGLQFPNYSSELNVNALELDDSALYLCASRFTGGTEAFFGQGTRLTVV.

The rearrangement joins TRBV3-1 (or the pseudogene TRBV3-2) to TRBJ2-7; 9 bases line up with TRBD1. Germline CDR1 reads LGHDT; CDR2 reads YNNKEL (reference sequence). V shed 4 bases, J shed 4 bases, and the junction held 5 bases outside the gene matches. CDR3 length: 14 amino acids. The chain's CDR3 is CASSLTGGGYEQYF. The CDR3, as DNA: TGTGCCAGCAGCCTAACAGGGGGCGGGTACGAGCAGTACTTC.

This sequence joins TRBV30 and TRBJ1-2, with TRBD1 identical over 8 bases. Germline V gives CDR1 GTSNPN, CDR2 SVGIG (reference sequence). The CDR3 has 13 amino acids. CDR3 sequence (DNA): TGTGCTGCAGGGGGCAGCCACAACTATGGCTACACCTTC. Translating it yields CAAGGSHNYGYTF.

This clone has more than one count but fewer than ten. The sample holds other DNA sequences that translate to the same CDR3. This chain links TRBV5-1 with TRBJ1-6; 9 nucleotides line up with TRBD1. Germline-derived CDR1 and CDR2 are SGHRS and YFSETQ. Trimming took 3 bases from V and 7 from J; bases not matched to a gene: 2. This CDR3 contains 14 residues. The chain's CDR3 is CASSSGTGNSPLHF. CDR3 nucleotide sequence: TGCGCCAGCAGCTCGGGGACAGGGAATTCACCCCTCCACTTT.

This CDR3 is CASSVSGGPWGEQFF. CDR3 DNA sequence: TGTGCCAGCAGCGTGTCGGGGGGGCCGTGGGGTGAGCAGTTCTTC. The chain combines TRBV9 with TRBJ2-1, with 8 bases that match TRBD2. From germline, CDR1 is SGDLS and CDR2 YYNGEE. Unmatched junction bases numbered 10, after V lost 2 bases and J lost 9 bases. CDR3 length equals 15 residues.

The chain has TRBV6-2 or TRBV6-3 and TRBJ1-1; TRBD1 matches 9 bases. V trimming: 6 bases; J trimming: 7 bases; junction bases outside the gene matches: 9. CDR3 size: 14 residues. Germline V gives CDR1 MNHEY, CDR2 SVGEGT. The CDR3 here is CASSLQGAPSEAFF. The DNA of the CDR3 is TGTGCCAGCAGCCTACAGGGGGCGCCCAGTGAAGCTTTCTTT.

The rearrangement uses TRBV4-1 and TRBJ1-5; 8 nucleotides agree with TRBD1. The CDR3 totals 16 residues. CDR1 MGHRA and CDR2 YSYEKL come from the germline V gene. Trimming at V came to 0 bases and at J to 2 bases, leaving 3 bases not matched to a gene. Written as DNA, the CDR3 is TGCGCCAGCAGCCAAGATCCGGGACAGGGCAATCAGCCCCAGCATTTT. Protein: CASSQDPGQGNQPQHF.

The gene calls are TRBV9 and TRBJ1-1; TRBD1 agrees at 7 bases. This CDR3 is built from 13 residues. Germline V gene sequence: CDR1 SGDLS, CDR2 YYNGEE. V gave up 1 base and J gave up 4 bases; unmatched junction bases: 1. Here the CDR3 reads CASSVQGGTEAFF. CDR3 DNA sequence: TGTGCCAGCAGCGTACAGGGGGGCACTGAAGCTTTCTTT.

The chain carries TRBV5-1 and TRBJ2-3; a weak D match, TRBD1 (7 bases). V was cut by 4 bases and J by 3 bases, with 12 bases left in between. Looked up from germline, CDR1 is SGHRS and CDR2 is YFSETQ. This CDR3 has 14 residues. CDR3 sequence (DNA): TGCGCCAGCAGCGAGGGGGGACAGACAGATACGCAGTATTTT. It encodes CASSEGGQTDTQYF.